This T cell receptor (beta chain) was obtained from a study of blood T cell repertoires in COVID-19. Study at large: Samples representing acute and convalescent COVID-19 were sourced from the United States, Italy and Spain.

V gave up 3 bases and J gave up 3 bases, with 15 bases separating them. Germline CDR1 is SNHLY and CDR2 is FYNNEI. This CDR3 spans 15 amino acids. Repertoires were generated with immunoSEQ multiplex PCR, while TCRdb's copy carries only in-frame clones and drops some. The table records around 620,000 clones, approximately 90% of them present only once. Sequencing input: peripheral blood. The TCR was taken from a woman aged 18-30 years with acute or convalescent COVID-19. The V and J genes are TRBV2 and TRBJ2-7; the D gene is possibly TRBD1 (5 bases). CDR3 in DNA: TGTGCCAGCAGTGACGCCCAGGGTTTTAGCTACGAGCAGTACTTC. Protein sequence: CASSDAQGFSYEQYF.